This T cell receptor (beta chain) was identified in a study of neurological immune-mediated disorders. Study results and caveats: A possible signature was seen in one related-CDR3 cluster, into which phylogenetic grouping placed the repertoires of 18 of 34 multiple sclerosis patients. For the multiple sclerosis repertoire cluster, no association with any clinical or MRI feature was found.

This clonotype was detected many times. The antigen is undetermined. PBMCs numbering 2 million and stored at -80 C yielded the unsorted libraries. TCRdb analysed the 5' RACE reads with MiXCR anew, one entry per CDR3 protein. The table includes tens of thousands of distinct CDR3 sequences, roughly 2.6% detected once. Germline values: CDR1 MDHEN, CDR2 SYDVKM. There are 14 residues in the CDR3. The V gene end was trimmed by 3 bases and the J gene end by 5 bases; junction bases not matched to a gene: 3. Sequenced: PBMCs. The chain joins TRBV28 to TRBJ1-4, with TRBD1 matching 7 bases. This receptor was taken from a woman aged 25 to 39 with multiple sclerosis. CDR3 coding DNA: TGTGCCAGCAGTTTGCTACAGGGGAATGAAAAACTGTTTTTT. It is translated as CASSLLQGNEKLFF.